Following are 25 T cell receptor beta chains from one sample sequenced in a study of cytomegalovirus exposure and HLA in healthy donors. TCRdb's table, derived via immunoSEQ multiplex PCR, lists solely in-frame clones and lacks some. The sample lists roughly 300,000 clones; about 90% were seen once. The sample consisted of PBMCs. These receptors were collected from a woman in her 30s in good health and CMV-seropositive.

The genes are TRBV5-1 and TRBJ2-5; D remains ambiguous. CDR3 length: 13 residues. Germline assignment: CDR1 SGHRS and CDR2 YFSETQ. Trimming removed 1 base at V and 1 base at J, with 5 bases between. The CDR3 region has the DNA TGCGCCAGCAGCTTGCCTAGCCAAGAGACCCAGTACTTC. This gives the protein CASSLPSQETQYF.

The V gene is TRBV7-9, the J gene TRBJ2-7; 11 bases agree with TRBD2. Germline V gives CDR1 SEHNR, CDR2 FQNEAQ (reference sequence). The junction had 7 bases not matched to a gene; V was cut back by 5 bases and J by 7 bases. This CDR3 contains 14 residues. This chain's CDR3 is CASSPQLAGEEQYF. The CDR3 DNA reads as TGTGCCAGCAGCCCACAACTAGCGGGAGAGGAGCAGTACTTC. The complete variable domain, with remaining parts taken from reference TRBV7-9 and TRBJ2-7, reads DTGVSQNPRHKITKRGQNVTFRCDPISEHNRLYWYRQTLGQGPEFLTYFQNEAQLEKSRLLSDRFSAERPKGSFSTLEIQRTEQGDSAMYLCASSPQLAGEEQYFGPGTRLTVT.

In DNA, the CDR3 is TGTGCCAGCAGTTTAGACCACTATAGCAATCAGCCCCAGCATTTT. It encodes CASSLDHYSNQPQHF. The chain carries TRBV28 and TRBJ1-5; D call uncertain. Trimming removed 2 bases from V and 0 bases from J, with 8 bases in between. Germline V CDR1 and CDR2: MDHEN, SYDVKM. CDR3 size: 15 residues.

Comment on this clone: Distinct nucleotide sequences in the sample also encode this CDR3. CDR3 DNA: TGCGCCAGCAGCCAAGAGGAGGACTACGAGCAGTACTTC. Translating it yields CASSQEEDYEQYF. The chain couples TRBV4-1 to TRBJ2-7; perhaps TRBD2 as D (5 bases). The germline gives CDR1 MGHRA, CDR2 YSYEKL. The CDR3 spans 13 residues. Between the trimmed V and J ends, which lost 0 bases and 3 bases, there was a span of 6 bases.

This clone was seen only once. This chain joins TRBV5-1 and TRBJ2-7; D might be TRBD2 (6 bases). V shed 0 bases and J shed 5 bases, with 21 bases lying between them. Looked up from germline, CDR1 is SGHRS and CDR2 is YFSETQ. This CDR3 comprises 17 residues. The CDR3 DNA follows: TGCGCCAGCAGCTTGGTCCTCGGCGGGGCGACGTGGGACGAGCAGTACTTC. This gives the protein CASSLVLGGATWDEQYF.

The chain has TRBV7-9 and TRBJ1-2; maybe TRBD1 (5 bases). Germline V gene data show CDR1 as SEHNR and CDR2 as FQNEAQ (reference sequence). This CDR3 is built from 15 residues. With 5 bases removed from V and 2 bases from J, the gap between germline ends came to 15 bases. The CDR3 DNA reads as TGTGCCAGCAGCCCCCGTTGGGGCGCGAACTATGGCTACACCTTC. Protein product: CASSPRWGANYGYTF.

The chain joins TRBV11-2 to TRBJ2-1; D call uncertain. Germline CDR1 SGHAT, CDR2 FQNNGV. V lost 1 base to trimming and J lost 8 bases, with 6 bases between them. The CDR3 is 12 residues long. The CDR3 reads CASSLGRDEQFF. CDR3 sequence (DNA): TGTGCCAGCAGCTTAGGTAGGGATGAGCAGTTCTTC.

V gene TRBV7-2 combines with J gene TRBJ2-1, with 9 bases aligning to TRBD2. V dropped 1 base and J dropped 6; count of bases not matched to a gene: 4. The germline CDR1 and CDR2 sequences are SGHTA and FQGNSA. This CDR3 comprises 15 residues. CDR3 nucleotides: TGTGCCAGCAGCTTAGTCGCGGGGGGGAGCAATGAGCAGTTCTTC. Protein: CASSLVAGGSNEQFF.

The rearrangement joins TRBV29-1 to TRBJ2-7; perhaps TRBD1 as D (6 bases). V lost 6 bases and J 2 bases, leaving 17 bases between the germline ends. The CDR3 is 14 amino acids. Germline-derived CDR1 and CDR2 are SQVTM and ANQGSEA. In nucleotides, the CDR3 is TGCAGCGTAATGCCCCGGACAGATACCTACGAGCAGTACTTC. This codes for CSVMPRTDTYEQYF.

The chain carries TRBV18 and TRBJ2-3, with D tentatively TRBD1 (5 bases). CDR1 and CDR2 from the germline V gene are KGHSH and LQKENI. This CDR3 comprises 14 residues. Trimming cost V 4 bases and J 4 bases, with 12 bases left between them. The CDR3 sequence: CASSRSQGSDTQYF. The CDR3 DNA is TGTGCCAGCTCACGATCGCAGGGATCAGATACGCAGTATTTT.

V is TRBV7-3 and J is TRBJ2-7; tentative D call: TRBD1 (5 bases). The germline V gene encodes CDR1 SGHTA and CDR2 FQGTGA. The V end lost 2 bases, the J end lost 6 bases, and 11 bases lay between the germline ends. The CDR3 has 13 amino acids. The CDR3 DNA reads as TGTGCCAGCAGCTTACGCAGGGAAAGCGAGCAGTACTTC. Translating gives CASSLRRESEQYF.

For the CDR3, the DNA is TGTGCCAGCAACAGCGGGAGAGCTATCGGGGAGCTGTTTTTT. This codes for CASNSGRAIGELFF. The chain recombines TRBV2 with TRBJ2-2, with TRBD2 matching over 8 bases. The CDR3 loop spans 14 amino acids. Trimming at V came to 7 bases and at J to 7 bases, leaving 8 bases not matched to a gene. Germline CDR1 is SNHLY and CDR2 is FYNNEI.

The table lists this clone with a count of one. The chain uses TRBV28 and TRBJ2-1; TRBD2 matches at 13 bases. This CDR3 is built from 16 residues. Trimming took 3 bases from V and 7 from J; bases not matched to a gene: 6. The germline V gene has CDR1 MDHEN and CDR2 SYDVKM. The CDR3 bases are TGTGCCAGCAGTTTGTTTACTAGCGGGAGGGATAATGAGCAGTTCTTC. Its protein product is CASSLFTSGRDNEQFF.

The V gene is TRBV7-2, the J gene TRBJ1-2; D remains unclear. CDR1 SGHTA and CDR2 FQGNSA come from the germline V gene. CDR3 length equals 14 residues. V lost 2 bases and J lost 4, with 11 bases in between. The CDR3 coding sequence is TGTGCCAGCAGCTTATTGGGCAGATCCTATGGCTACACCTTC. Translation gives CASSLLGRSYGYTF.

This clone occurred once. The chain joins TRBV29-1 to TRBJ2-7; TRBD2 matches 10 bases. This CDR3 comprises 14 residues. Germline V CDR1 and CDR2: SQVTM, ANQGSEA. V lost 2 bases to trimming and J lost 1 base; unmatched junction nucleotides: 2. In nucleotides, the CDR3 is TGCAGCGTTGAACTAGCGGGAGCTTCCTACGAGCAGTACTTC. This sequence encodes CSVELAGASYEQYF.

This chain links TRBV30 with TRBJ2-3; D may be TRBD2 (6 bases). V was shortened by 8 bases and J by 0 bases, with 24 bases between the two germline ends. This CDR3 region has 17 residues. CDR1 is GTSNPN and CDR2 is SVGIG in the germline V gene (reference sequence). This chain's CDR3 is CARLGGPTTASTDTQYF. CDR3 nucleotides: TGTGCCCGCCTCGGAGGGCCCACCACAGCTAGCACAGATACGCAGTATTTT.

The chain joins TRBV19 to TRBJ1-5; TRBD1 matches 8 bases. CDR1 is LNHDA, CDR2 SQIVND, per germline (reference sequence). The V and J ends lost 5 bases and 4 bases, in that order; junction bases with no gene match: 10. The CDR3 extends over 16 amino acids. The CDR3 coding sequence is TGTGCCAGTAGTCCCACCCAGGGGGCACGGAATCAGCCCCAGCATTTT. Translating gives CASSPTQGARNQPQHF.

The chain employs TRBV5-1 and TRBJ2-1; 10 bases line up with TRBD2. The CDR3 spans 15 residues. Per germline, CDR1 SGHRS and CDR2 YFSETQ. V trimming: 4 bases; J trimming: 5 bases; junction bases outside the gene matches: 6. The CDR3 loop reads CASSTRGTSDNEQFF. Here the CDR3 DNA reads TGCGCCAGCAGCACCCGGGGGACTAGCGACAATGAGCAGTTCTTC. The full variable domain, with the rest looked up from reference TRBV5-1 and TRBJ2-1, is KAGVTQTPRYLIKTRGQQVTLSCSPISGHRSVSWYQQTPGQGLQFLFEYFSETQRNKGNFPGRFSGRQFSNSRSEMNVSTLELGDSALYLCASSTRGTSDNEQFFGPGTRLTVL.

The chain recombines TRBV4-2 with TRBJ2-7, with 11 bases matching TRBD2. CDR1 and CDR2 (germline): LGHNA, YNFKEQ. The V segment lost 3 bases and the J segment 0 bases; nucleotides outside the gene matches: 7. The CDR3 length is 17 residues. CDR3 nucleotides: TGTGCCAGCAGCCACCACTCTAGCGGGGGGACCTCCTACGAGCAGTACTTC. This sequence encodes CASSHHSSGGTSYEQYF.

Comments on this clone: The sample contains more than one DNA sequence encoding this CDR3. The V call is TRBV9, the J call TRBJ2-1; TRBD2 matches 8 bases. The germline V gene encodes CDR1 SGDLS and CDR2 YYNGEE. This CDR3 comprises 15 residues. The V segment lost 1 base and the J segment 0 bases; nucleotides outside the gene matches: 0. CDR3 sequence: CASSVSGSSYNEQFF. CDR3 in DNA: TGTGCCAGCAGCGTAAGCGGGAGCTCCTACAATGAGCAGTTCTTC.

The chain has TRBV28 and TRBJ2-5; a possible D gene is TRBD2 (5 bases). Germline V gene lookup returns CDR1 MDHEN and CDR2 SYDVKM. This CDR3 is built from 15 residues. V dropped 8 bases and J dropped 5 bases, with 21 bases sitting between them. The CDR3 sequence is CASGPVLAIGETQYF. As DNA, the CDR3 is TGTGCCAGCGGTCCGGTCCTAGCTATAGGGGAGACCCAGTACTTC.

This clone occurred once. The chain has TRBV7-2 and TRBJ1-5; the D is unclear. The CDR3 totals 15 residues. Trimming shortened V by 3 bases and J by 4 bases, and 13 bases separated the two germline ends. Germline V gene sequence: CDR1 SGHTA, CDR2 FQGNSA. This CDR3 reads CASSLSGKLNQPQHF. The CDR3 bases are TGTGCCAGCAGCTTGTCCGGAAAATTGAATCAGCCCCAGCATTTT. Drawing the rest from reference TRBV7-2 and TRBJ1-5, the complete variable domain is GAGVSQSPSNKVTEKGKDVELRCDPISGHTALYWYRQSLGQGLEFLIYFQGNSAPDKSGLPSDRFSAERTGGSVSTLTIQRTQQEDSAVYLCASSLSGKLNQPQHFGDGTRLSIL.

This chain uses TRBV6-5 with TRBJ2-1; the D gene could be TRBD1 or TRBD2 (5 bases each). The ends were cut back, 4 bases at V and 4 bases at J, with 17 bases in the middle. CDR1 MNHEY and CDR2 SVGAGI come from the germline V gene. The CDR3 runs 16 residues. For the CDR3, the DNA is TGTGCCAGCAGTTGGGTGCCCGACAGACTATACAATGAGCAGTTCTTC. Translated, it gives CASSWVPDRLYNEQFF.

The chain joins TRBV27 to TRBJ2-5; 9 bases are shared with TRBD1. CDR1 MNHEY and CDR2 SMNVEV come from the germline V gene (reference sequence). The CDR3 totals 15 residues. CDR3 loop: CGSGTGPRSGETQYF. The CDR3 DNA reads TGTGGCTCCGGGACAGGGCCGCGCTCGGGGGAGACCCAGTACTTC.

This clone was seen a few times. In DNA form, the CDR3 reads TGTGCCAGCAGCTTCCCGGACAGGGACCCCGCTTATGAGCAGTACTTC. Translating gives CASSFPDRDPAYEQYF. This rearrangement joins TRBV7-9 to TRBJ2-7; TRBD1 matches 8 bases. There are 16 residues in the CDR3. Germline loops: CDR1 SEHNR, CDR2 FQNEAQ (reference sequence). The V segment lost 3 bases and the J segment 7 bases; nucleotides outside the gene matches: 14. Full variable domain (rest looked up from reference TRBV7-9 and TRBJ2-7): DTGVSQNPRHKITKRGQNVTFRCDPISEHNRLYWYRQTLGQGPEFLTYFQNEAQLEKSRLLSDRFSAERPKGSFSTLEIQRTEQGDSAMYLCASSFPDRDPAYEQYFGPGTRLTVT.